This T cell receptor beta chain was identified in a study of blood T cell repertoires in COVID-19. V was clipped by 0 bases and J by 0 bases, with 12 bases between them. The CDR3 extends over 18 amino acids. CDR1 is LGHNA and CDR2 is YNFKEQ in the germline V gene. Profiled with immunoSEQ multiplex PCR; TCRdb holds only in-frame clones, not every one. Found here are roughly 380,000 clones, over 75% of them singletons; the top ten hold 2.5% to 3.5%. V is TRBV4-2 and J is TRBJ2-6; D possibly corresponds to TRBD1 (5 bases). This TCR derives from a woman between 25 and 40 years old who had recovered from COVID-19. Sequenced sample: PBMCs or T cells enriched from blood (not recorded which). CDR3 region: CASSQDQGFTSGANVLTF. The DNA of the CDR3 is TGTGCCAGCAGCCAAGATCAGGGATTTACCTCTGGGGCCAACGTCCTGACTTTC.